This record looks at one TCR beta chain sequence and its context. Original methodology: Reference gene primer amplification in the assay estimated nucleated cell counts. This table comes from immunoSEQ multiplex PCR, and its TCRdb copy is limited to in-frame clones, with some not included. The DNA was the basis for D and trimming; V, J and clone size are from that table. The sample carries hundreds of thousands of clones, roughly 86% recorded once. Germline-derived CDR1 and CDR2 are SGHDN and FVKESK. CDR3 length: 15 amino acids. The trim removed 1 base at V and 3 bases at J, leaving 5 bases unmatched. Seattle's enrolled individuals joined amid active infection and were then monitored longitudinally. This entry is derived from a study of blood T cell repertoires in COVID-19.

The source material was peripheral blood. The rearrangement links TRBV14 to TRBJ2-7, with 8 positions matching TRBD2. The sequence was obtained from a woman in her 70s with COVID-19, enrolled during active disease. The CDR3 sequence: CASSQVTGRGYEQYF. In DNA, the CDR3 is TGTGCCAGCAGCCAAGTGACCGGGAGGGGCTACGAGCAGTACTTC.